The sequence of this TCR beta chain was determined in a study of T cell changes during pregnancy in multiple sclerosis. Profiling relied on immunoSEQ multiplex PCR, and the TCRdb table lists in-frame clones only, not all of them. The sample contains more than 45,000 clones, around 93% of which appear only once. Germline V gene lookup returns CDR1 MNHEY and CDR2 SMNVEV (reference sequence). CDR3 length: 14 residues. Germline trimming cut 6 bases from V and 9 bases from J; bases unmatched to any gene: 6. This receptor was obtained from a female donor with multiple sclerosis, enrolled in a pregnancy study. V usage is TRBV27 and J usage is TRBJ2-1; 12 bases align to TRBD2. The sample here was CD8+ T cells from peripheral blood mononuclear cells, taken in the second trimester of pregnancy. CDR3 nucleotide sequence: TGTGCCAGCAGCGGACTAGCGGGGACCCTTGAGCAGTTCTTC. Its protein is CASSGLAGTLEQFF.